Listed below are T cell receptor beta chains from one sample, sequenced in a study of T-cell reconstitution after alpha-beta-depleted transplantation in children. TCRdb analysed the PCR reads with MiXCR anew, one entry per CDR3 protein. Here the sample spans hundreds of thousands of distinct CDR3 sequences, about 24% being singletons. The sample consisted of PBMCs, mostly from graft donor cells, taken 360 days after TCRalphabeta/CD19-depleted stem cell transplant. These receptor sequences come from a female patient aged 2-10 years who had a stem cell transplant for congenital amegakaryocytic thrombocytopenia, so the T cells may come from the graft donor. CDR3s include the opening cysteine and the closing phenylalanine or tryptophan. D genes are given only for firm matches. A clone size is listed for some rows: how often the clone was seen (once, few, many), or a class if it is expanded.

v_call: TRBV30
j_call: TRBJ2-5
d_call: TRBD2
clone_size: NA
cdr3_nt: TGTGCCTGGTTGCCAGCGGGGAAAGAGACCCAGTACTTC
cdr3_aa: CAWLPAGKETQYF

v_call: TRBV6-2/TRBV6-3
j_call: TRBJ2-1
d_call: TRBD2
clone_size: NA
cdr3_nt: TGTGCCAGCAGACAACTAGCGGGGGGTTACAATGAGCAGTTCTTC
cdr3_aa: CASRQLAGGYNEQFF

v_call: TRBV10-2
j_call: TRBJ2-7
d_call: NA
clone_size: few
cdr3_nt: TGCGCCAGCAGTGCCCTTCCCCACTCTGAGCAGTACTTC
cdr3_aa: CASSALPHSEQYF

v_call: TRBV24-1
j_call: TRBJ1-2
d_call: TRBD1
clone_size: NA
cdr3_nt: TGTGCCACCAGTGATTTGGACAGGGAGGATGGCTACACCTTC
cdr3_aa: CATSDLDREDGYTF

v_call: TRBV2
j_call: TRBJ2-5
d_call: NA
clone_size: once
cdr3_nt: TGTGCCAGCAGTGTACACGAGGAGACCCAGTACTTC
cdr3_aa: CASSVHEETQYF

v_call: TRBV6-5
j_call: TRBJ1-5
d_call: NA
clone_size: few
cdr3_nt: TGTGCCAGCAGTTACTCGAGGCAGAGCAATCAGCCCCAGCATTTT
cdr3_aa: CASSYSRQSNQPQHF

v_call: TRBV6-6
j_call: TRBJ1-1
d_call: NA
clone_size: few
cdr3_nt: TGCGTGGTTGTAGGCGGGTGGAACACTGAAGCTTTCTTT
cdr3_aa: CVVVGGWNTEAFF

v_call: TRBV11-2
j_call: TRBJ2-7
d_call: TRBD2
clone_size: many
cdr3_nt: TGTGCCAGCAGCTTAGGGAGCGGGGGATCCTACGAGCAGTACTTC
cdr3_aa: CASSLGSGGSYEQYF

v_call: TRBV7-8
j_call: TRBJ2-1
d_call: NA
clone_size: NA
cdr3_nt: TGTGCCAGCAGCTTAGTGGGGTTCCTAATGGACAATGAGCAGTTCTTC
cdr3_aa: CASSLVGFLMDNEQFF

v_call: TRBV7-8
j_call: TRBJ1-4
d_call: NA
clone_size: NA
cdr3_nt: TGTGCCAGCAGTCTCAGGGTTTATGCTAATGAAAAACTGTTTTTT
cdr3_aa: CASSLRVYANEKLFF

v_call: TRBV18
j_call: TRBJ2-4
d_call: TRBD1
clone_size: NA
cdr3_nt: TGTGCCAGCTTAGGAGGGACAGGTGAAAACATTCAGTACTTC
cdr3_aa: CASLGGTGENIQYF

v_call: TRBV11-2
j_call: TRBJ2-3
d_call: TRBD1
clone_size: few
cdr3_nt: TGTGCCAGCAGCCCCCGGGACAGGGTTGATACGCAGTATTTT
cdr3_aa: CASSPRDRVDTQYF

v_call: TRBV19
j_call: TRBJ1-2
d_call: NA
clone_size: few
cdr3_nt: TGTGCCAGTAGTATAGCCTCCTATGGCTACACCTTC
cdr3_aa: CASSIASYGYTF

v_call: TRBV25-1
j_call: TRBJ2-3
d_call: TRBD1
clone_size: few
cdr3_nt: TGTGCCAGCAGTGAATATAGGACAGGCAACACAGATACGCAGTATTTT
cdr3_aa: CASSEYRTGNTDTQYF

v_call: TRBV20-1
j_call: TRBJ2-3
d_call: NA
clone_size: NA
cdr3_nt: TGCAGTGCTAGAAAGGCGGAGGGCCTTCTTGCAGATACGCAGTATTTT
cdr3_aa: CSARKAEGLLADTQYF

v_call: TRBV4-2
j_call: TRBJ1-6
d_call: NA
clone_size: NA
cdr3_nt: TGTGCCAGCAGCCAAGGGGGGGCGAATTCACCCCTCCACTTT
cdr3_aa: CASSQGGANSPLHF

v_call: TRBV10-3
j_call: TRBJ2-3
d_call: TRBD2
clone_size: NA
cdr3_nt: TGTGCCATCAGTGGCATTAGCGGGCGAAGCACAGATACGCAGTATTTT
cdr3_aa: CAISGISGRSTDTQYF

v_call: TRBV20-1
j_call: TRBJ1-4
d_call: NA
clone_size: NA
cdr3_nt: TGCAGTGCTAACCCCGGGGGGCTCGAAGAAAAACTGTTTTTT
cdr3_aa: CSANPGGLEEKLFF

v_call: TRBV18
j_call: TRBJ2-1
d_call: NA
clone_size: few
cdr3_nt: TGTGCCAGCTCACCACACCATCCATCGTTCGTGAGTGTTGATGAGCAGTTCTTC
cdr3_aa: CASSPHHPSFVSVDEQFF

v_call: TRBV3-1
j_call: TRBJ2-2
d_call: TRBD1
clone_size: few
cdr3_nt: TGTGCCAGCAGCCGTTGGACAGGGGAAAGGATCGGGGAGCTGTTTTTT
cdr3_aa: CASSRWTGERIGELFF

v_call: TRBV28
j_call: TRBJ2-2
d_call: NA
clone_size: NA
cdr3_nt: TGTGCCAGCACCGAGCTTAGGACCTGGCGAGGCGGGGAGCTGTTTTTT
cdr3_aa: CASTELRTWRGGELFF

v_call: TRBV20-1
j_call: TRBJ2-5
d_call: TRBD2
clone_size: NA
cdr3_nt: TGCAGTGCCAGTGGACTAGAGAAAGAGACCCAGTACTTC
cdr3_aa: CSASGLEKETQYF

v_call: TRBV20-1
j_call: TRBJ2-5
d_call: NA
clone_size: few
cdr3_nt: TGCAGTGCTAGAAACCAAGAGACCCAGTACTTC
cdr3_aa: CSARNQETQYF

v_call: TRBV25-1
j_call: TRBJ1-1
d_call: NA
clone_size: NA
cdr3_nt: TGTGCCAGCAGTGGGGGGGGCGTGCGAGCTGAAGCTTTCTTT
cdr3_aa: CASSGGGVRAEAFF

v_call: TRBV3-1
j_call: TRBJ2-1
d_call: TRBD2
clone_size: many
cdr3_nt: TGTGCCAGCAGCCAAGAAAGGTGGTCTAGCGGGAGATGGGACGAGCAGTTCTTC
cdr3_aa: CASSQERWSSGRWDEQFF